The 9 T cell receptor beta chains listed next were all sequenced from one sample in a study of CD8 T cells in ankylosing spondylitis (dated by TCRdb to 2016 to 2017). General findings and caveats noted by the study authors: A TCR beta motif made up of several highly homologous amino acid variants appeared to be characteristic of blood from ankylosing spondylitis patients.

Library preparation employed 5' RACE. The instrument was an Illumina HiSeq 2500. Starting from the raw public reads, TCRdb applied fastp trimming at Q25, assembled clones with MiXCR and retained in-frame beta chains. Each CDR3 protein gets just one entry, which takes the most common genes and DNA from the rows behind it. The table for this sample lists over 600,000 distinct CDR3 sequences; under 20% of them were counted only once. The ten largest clonotypes hold 15% to 20% of the sample. These receptors are not linked to any known antigen. The sequencing sample was made of blood, either unsorted or a sorted T cell fraction (not recorded which). The receptors were sampled from a male donor with ankylosing spondylitis.

The table lists this clonotype with a few counts. A single base separates this from a much larger clone, so it may be a read error. The V gene is TRBV3-1, the J gene TRBJ2-2; D unresolved. Trimming took off 7 bases at V and 4 bases at J, with 7 bases between the two ends. This CDR3 is built from 12 residues. Germline CDR1 reads LGHDT; CDR2 reads YNNKEL (reference sequence). The DNA for the CDR3 is TGTGCCAGCAAAGGGATCACCGGGGAGCTGTTTTTT. Residues: CASKGITGELFF.

In DNA form, the CDR3 reads TGTGCCAGCTCACCGGGGACGGCCCGCAATGAGCAGTTCTTC. Its protein is CASSPGTARNEQFF. This sequence joins TRBV18 and TRBJ2-1, with D perhaps assigned TRBD1 or TRBD2 (5 bases each). This CDR3 region has 14 residues. The ends were cut back, 3 bases at V and 6 bases at J, with 12 bases in the middle. Germline CDR1 KGHSH, CDR2 LQKENI.

This clonotype was observed a few times. The gene calls are TRBV6-2 or TRBV6-3 and TRBJ2-1; 7 nucleotides align to TRBD1. CDR1 is MNHEY and CDR2 is SVGEGT in the germline V gene. The V segment lost 3 bases and the J segment 8 bases; nucleotides outside the gene matches: 10. This CDR3 has 15 amino acids. CDR3 amino acids: CASSYWGQRYDEQFF. In DNA form, the CDR3 reads TGTGCCAGCAGTTATTGGGGACAGCGGTACGATGAGCAGTTCTTC.

This clonotype appeared many times. The gene calls are TRBV29-1 and TRBJ2-1, with D maybe TRBD2 (6 bases). Germline V gives CDR1 SQVTM, CDR2 ANQGSEA. Deletions cut 5 bases from V and 8 bases from J, with 10 bases between. The CDR3 runs 11 residues. CDR3 region: CSVTSSDEQFF. The CDR3 nucleotides read TGCAGCGTTACTAGCTCCGATGAGCAGTTCTTC.

The rearrangement joins TRBV20-1 to TRBJ2-1; D is perhaps TRBD2 (5 bases). The CDR3 is made up of 16 amino acids. The V end was cut by 0 bases, the J end by 1 base, with 13 bases between. Germline CDR1 is DFQATT and CDR2 is SNEGSKA (reference sequence). The CDR3 loop reads CSARDRGQISYNEQFF. The CDR3 coding sequence is TGCAGTGCTAGAGATCGGGGTCAGATATCCTACAATGAGCAGTTCTTC.

This clonotype was picked up many times. V is TRBV24-1 and J is TRBJ2-7; 11 bases are a match to TRBD2. The length of the CDR3 is 16 residues. Germline values: CDR1 KGHDR, CDR2 SFDVKD. Unmatched junction bases numbered 7, after V lost 4 bases and J lost 3 bases. CDR3: CATSDPPGLAVYEQYF. CDR3 bases: TGTGCCACCAGTGACCCACCGGGACTAGCGGTCTACGAGCAGTACTTC.

V and J are TRBV4-1 and TRBJ1-4; D not certain. The CDR3 runs 14 residues. The V end lost 4 bases, the J end lost 7 bases, and 13 bases lay between the germline ends. The germline V gene has CDR1 MGHRA and CDR2 YSYEKL. The DNA for the CDR3 is TGCGCCAGCAGCCGCGAGGGTATCGGTGAAAAACTGTTTTTT. Translation: CASSREGIGEKLFF.

The V and J genes are TRBV18 and TRBJ1-2, with a possible D match to TRBD1 (5 bases). From germline, CDR1 is KGHSH and CDR2 LQKENI. Deletions cut 2 bases from V and 8 bases from J, with 15 bases between. The CDR3 has 14 amino acids. CDR3 amino acids: CASSPSDGTRGYTF. CDR3 bases: TGTGCCAGCTCACCATCGGACGGGACCAGGGGCTACACCTTC. The full variable domain, with the rest looked up from reference TRBV18 and TRBJ1-2, is NAGVMQNPRHLVRRRGQEARLRCSPMKGHSHVYWYRQLPEEGLKFMVYLQKENIIDESGMPKERFSAEFPKEGPSILRIQQVVRGDSAAYFCASSPSDGTRGYTFGSGTRLTVV.

This clonotype showed up just a few times. The J gene is TRBJ1-2, the V gene TRBV12-3 or TRBV12-4, with 8 bases identical to TRBD1. The CDR3 extends over 14 amino acids. V lost 7 bases to trimming and J lost 8 bases; unmatched junction nucleotides: 12. The CDR3 protein is CASTETGVMGGYTF. In nucleotides, the CDR3 is TGTGCCAGCACCGAGACAGGGGTAATGGGAGGCTACACCTTC.